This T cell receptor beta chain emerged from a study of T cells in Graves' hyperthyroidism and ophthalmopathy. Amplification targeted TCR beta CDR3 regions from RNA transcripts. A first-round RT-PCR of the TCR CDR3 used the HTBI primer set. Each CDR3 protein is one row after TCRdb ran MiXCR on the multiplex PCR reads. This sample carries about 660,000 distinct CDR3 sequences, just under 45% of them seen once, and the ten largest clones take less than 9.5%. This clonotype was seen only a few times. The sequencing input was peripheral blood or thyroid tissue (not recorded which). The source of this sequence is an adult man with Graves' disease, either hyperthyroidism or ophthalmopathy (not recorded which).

CDR3 bases: TGTGCCAGCAGCTTGGGACCGGGAGGCGCTGAAGCTTTCTTT. Its protein product is CASSLGPGGAEAFF. The chain combines TRBV5-4 with TRBJ1-1; D gene uncertain. The CDR3 runs to 14 residues. V shed 0 bases and J shed 6 bases, with 12 bases lying between them. Germline CDR1 SGHNT, CDR2 YYREEE (reference sequence).